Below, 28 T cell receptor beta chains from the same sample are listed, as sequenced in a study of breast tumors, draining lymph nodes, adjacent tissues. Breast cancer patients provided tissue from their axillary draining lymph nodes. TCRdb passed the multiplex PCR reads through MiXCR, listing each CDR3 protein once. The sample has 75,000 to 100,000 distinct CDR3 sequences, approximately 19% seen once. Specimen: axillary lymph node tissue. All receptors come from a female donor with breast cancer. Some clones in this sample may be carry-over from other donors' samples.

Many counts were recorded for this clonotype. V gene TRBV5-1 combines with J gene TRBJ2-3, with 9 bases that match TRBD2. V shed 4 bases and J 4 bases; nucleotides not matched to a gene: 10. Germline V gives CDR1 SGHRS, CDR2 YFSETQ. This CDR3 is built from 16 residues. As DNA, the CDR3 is TGCGCCAGCAGCCCCGGTGGCGGGAGGGTTGCAGATACGCAGTATTTT. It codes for CASSPGGGRVADTQYF.

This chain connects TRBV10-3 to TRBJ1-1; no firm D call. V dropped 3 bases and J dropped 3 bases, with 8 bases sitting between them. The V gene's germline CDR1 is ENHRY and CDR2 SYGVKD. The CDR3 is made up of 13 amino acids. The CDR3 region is CAISEGLDTEAFF. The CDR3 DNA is TGTGCCATCAGTGAAGGCCTTGACACTGAAGCTTTCTTT.

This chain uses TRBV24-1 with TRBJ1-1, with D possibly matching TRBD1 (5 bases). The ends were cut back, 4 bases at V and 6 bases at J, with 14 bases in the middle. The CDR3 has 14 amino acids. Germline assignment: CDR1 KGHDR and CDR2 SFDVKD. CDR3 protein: CATSEPGRDSEAFF. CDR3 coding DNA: TGTGCCACCAGTGAGCCGGGACGGGATTCTGAAGCTTTCTTT.

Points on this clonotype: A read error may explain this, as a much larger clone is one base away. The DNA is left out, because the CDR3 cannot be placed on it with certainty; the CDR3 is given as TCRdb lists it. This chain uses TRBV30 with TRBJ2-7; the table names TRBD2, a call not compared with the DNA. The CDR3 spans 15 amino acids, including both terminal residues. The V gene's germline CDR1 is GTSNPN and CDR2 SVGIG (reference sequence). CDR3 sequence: CAWISVGRGTYEQCF.

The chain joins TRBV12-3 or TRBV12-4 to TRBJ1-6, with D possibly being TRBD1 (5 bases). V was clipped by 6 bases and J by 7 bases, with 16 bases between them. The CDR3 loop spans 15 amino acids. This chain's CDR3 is CASSRTGTTNSPLHF. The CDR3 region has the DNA TGTGCCAGCAGCCGAACGGGGACTACAAATTCACCCCTCCACTTT.

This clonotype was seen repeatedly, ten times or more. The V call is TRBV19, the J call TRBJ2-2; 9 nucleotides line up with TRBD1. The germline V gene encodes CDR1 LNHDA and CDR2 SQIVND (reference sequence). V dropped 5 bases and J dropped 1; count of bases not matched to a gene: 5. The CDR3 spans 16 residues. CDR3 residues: CASSSRTGENTGELFF. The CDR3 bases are TGTGCCAGTAGTTCCAGGACAGGGGAGAACACCGGGGAGCTGTTTTTT. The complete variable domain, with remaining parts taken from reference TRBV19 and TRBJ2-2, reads DGGITQSPKYLFRKEGQNVTLSCEQNLNHDAMYWYRQDPGQGLRLIYYSQIVNDFQKGDIAEGYSVSREKKESFPLTVTSAQKNPTAFYLCASSSRTGENTGELFFGEGSRLTVL.

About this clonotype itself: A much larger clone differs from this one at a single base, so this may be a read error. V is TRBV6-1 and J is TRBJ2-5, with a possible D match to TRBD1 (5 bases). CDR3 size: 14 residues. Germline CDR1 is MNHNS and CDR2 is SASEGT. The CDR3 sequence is CAGSASGGAETQYF. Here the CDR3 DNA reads TGTGCCGGCAGTGCTTCTGGTGGGGCAGAGACCCAGTACTTC.

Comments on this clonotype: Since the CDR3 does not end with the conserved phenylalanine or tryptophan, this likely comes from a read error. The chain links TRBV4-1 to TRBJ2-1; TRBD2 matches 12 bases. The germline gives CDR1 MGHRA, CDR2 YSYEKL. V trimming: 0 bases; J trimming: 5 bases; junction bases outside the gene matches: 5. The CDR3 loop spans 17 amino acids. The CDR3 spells CASSQDTSGRFNNEQFY. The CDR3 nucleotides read TGCGCCAGCAGCCAAGATACTAGCGGGAGGTTCAACAATGAGCAGTTCTAC.

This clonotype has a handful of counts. The DNA for the CDR3 is TGTGCCAGCAGCCAAGTTGCGGCGGGGGCCGCGAACACCGGGGAGCTGTTTTTT. It encodes CASSQVAAGAANTGELFF. V and J are TRBV3-1 and TRBJ2-2, with D tentatively TRBD2 (7 bases). The germline V gene encodes CDR1 LGHDT and CDR2 YNNKEL (reference sequence). This CDR3 contains 18 residues. V lost 1 base and J lost 0, with 15 bases in between.

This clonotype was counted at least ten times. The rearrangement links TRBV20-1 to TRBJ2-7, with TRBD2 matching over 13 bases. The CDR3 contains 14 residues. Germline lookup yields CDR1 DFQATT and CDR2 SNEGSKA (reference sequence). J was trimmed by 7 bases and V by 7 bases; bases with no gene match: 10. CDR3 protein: CSGTGTSGTEEQYF. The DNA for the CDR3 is TGCAGTGGGACCGGGACTAGCGGGACTGAAGAGCAGTACTTC.

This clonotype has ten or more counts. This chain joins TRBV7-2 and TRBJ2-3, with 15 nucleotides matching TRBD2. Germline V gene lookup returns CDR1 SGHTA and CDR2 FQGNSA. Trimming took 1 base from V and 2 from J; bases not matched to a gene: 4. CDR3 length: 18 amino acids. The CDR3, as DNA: TGTGCCAGCAGCTTAGGGCGGACTAGCGGGAGGGCCACAGATACGCAGTATTTT. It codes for CASSLGRTSGRATDTQYF.

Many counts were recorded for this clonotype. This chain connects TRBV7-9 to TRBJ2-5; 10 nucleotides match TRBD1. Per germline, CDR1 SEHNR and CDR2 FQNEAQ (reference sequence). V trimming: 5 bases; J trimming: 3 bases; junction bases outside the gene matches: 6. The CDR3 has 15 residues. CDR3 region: CASSHQGQGEETQYF. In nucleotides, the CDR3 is TGTGCCAGCAGCCATCAAGGACAGGGGGAAGAGACCCAGTACTTC.

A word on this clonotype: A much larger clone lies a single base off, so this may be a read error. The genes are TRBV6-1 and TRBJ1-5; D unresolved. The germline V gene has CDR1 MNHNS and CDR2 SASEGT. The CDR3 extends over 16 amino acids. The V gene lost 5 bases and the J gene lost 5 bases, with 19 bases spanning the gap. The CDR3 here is CASSLFRGGRDQPQHF. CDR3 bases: TGTGCCAGCAGTCTATTCCGGGGAGGGCGTGATCAGCCCCAGCATTTT.

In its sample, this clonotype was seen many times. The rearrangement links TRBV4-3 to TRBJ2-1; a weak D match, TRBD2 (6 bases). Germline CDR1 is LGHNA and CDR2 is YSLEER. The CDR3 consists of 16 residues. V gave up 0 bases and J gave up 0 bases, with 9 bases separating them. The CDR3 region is CASSQDWRDSYNEQFF. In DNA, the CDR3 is TGCGCCAGCAGCCAAGATTGGCGGGACTCCTACAATGAGCAGTTCTTC.

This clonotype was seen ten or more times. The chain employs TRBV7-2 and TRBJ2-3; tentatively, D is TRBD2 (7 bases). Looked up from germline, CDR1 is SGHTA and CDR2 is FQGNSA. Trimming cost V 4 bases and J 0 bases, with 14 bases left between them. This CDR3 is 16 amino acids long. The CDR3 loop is CASSSWGGPSTDTQYF. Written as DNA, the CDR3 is TGTGCCAGCAGCTCCTGGGGGGGGCCTAGCACAGATACGCAGTATTTT.

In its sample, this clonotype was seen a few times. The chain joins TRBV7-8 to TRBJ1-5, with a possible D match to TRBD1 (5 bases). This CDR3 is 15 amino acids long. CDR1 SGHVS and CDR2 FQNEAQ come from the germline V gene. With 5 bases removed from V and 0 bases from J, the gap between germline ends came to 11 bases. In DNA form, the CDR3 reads TGTGCCAGCAGCCCGGGACCGGATAGCAATCAGCCCCAGCATTTT. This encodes CASSPGPDSNQPQHF.

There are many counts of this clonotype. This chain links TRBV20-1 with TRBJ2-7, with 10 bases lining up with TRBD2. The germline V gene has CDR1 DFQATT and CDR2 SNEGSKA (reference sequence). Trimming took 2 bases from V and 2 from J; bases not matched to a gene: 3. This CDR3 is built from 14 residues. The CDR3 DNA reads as TGCAGTGCTAGATTAGCGGGAGGAGCCTACGAGCAGTACTTC. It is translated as CSARLAGGAYEQYF.

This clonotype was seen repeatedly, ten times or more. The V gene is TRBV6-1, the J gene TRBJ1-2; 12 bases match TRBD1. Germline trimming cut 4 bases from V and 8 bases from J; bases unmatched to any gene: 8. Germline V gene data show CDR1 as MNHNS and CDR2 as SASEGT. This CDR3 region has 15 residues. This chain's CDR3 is CASSVSGQGARGYTF. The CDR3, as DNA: TGTGCCAGCAGTGTTTCGGGACAGGGGGCGCGGGGCTACACCTTC.

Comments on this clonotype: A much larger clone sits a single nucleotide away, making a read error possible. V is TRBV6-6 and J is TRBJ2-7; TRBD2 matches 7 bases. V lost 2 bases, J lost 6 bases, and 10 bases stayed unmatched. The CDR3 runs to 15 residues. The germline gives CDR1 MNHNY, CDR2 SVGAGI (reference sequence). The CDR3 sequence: CASSYGRGGTCEQYF. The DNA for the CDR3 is TGTGCCAGCAGTTACGGGCGGGGAGGGACCTGCGAGCAGTACTTC.

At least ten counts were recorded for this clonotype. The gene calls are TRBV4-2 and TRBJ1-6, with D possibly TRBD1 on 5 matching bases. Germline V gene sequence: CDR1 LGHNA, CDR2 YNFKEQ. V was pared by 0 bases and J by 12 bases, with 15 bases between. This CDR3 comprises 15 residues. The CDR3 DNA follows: TGTGCCAGCAGCCAAGAGGGACGGGTGGTAGTACCCCTCCACTTT. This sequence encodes CASSQEGRVVVPLHF.

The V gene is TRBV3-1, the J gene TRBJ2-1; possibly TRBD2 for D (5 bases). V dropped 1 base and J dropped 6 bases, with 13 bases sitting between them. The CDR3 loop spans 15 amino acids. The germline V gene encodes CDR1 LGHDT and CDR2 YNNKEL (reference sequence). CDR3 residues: CASSQGPASLNEQFF. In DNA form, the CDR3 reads TGTGCCAGCAGCCAAGGTCCGGCTAGCCTCAATGAGCAGTTCTTC.

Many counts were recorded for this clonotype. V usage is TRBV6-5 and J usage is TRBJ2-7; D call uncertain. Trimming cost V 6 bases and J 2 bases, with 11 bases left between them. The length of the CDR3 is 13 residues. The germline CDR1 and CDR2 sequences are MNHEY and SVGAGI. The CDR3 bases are TGTGCCAGCAGCTCCGGGTTCGCCTACGAGCAGTACTTC. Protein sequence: CASSSGFAYEQYF.

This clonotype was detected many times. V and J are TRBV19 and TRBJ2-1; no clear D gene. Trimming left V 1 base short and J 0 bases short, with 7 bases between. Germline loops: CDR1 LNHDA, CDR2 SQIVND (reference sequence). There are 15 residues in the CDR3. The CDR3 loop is CASSIVRSSYNEQFF. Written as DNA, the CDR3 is TGTGCCAGTAGTATAGTGCGGAGCTCCTACAATGAGCAGTTCTTC.

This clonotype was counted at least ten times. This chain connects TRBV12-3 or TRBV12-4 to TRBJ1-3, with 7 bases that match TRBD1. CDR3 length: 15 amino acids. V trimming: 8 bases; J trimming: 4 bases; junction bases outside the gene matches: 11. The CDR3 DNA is TGTGCCAGCTGTACAGGGGAATTCTCCGGAAACACCATATATTTT. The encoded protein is CASCTGEFSGNTIYF.

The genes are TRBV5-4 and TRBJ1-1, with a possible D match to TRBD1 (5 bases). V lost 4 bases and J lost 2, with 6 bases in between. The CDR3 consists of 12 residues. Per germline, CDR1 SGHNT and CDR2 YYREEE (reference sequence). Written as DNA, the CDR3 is TGTGCCAGCAGCGGGGCAAACACTGAAGCTTTCTTT. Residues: CASSGANTEAFF.

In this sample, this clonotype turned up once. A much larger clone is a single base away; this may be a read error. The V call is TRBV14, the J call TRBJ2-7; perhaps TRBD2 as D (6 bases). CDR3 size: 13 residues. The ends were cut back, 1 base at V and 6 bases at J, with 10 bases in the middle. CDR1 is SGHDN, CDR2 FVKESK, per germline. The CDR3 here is CASSQGGGLEQYF. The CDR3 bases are TGTGCCAGCAGCCAAGGTGGGGGACTCGAGCAGTACTTC.

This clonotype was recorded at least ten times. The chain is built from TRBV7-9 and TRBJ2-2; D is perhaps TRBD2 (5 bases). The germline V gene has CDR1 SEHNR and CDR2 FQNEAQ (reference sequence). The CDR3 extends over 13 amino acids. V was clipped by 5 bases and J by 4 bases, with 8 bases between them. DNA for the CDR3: TGTGCCAGCAGCCCTCGGGGCACCGGGGAGCTGTTTTTT. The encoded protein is CASSPRGTGELFF.

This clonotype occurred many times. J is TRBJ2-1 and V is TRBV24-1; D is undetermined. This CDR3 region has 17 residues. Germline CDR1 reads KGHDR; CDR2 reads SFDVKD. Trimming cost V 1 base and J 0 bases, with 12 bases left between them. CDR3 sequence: CATSDFSSANSYNEQFF. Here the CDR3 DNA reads TGTGCCACCAGTGATTTTAGTTCGGCAAACTCCTACAATGAGCAGTTCTTC.